This T cell receptor beta chain is from a study of blood T cell repertoires in COVID-19. Across the whole study: COVID-19 samples collected from the United States, Italy and Spain covered acute and convalescent phases. From T cells, B-cell-depleted T cells, or PBMCs came the material, which was cDNA or gDNA.

Under the authors' procedure: Reference gene primers were amplified, and this amplification served to estimate nucleated cell counts. Sequencing was performed with immunoSEQ multiplex PCR; in TCRdb, only in-frame clones are kept and a portion is missing. The V and J calls and clone size come from that table; D and trimming were worked out from the DNA. The sample has roughly 32,000 clones; roughly 84% are singletons. This clone showed up just once. The sequencing sample was made of peripheral blood. The clonotype originates from a man between 60 and 75 years old with active COVID-19.

CDR3 sequence reads: CATSRDRGQETQYF. For the CDR3, the DNA is TGTGCCACCAGCAGAGACAGGGGACAAGAGACCCAGTACTTC. The rearrangement joins TRBV15 to TRBJ2-5, with D possibly being TRBD1 (6 bases). This CDR3 has 14 amino acids. V was trimmed by 0 bases and J by 2 bases, leaving 7 bases between them. The germline CDR1 and CDR2 sequences are LNHNV and YYDKDF (reference sequence).